The sequence of this T cell receptor (beta chain) was determined in a study of cytomegalovirus exposure and HLA in healthy donors. V shed 0 bases and J 5 bases; nucleotides not matched to a gene: 8. This CDR3 contains 16 residues. Per germline, CDR1 LGHNA and CDR2 YNFKEQ. This PCR relied on a set of 60 Vbeta primers and 13 Jbeta primers. Original methodology: The count from a later analysis was about 80 million unique TCR beta chains, some 11 million of them shared. Repertoires were generated with immunoSEQ multiplex PCR, while TCRdb's copy carries only in-frame clones and drops some. V and J calls and clone size follow that table, whereas D and trimming were derived from the DNA. The sample lists under 200,000 clones, approximately 78% seen once, with roughly 0.8% in the top ten. The sample holds a few counts of this clone.

Sequencing input: PBMCs. This TCR derives from a woman aged 18-29 years in good health and CMV-seronegative. The rearrangement joins TRBV4-2 to TRBJ2-5; 8 nucleotides line up with TRBD2. This CDR3 is CASSQDASGGPETQYF. In DNA, the CDR3 is TGTGCCAGCAGCCAAGATGCGTCGGGGGGGCCGGAGACCCAGTACTTC.